Below are 26 T cell receptor beta chains sequenced from a single sample in a study of blood T cell repertoires in COVID-19. Assay: immunoSEQ multiplex PCR; the TCRdb copy retains only in-frame clones and omits some. The profile covers around 170,000 clones, with under 80% appearing a single time and around 3% taken by the ten largest. The sample comprised peripheral blood. These receptors came from an elderly woman with acute or convalescent COVID-19.

The CDR3 DNA reads as TGTGCCAGTAGTATCAGCAGTACGGGATACAATGAGCAGTTCTTC. It yields the protein CASSISSTGYNEQFF. The genes are TRBV19 and TRBJ2-1, with D possibly matching TRBD2 (5 bases). The CDR3 covers 15 residues. V was shortened by 3 bases and J by 4 bases, with 13 bases between the two germline ends. CDR1 is LNHDA and CDR2 is SQIVND in the germline V gene (reference sequence). Full variable domain (outside the CDR3, taken from reference TRBV19 and TRBJ2-1): DGGITQSPKYLFRKEGQNVTLSCEQNLNHDAMYWYRQDPGQGLRLIYYSQIVNDFQKGDIAEGYSVSREKKESFPLTVTSAQKNPTAFYLCASSISSTGYNEQFFGPGTRLTVL.

The rearrangement links TRBV29-1 to TRBJ2-1, with TRBD1 matching 9 bases. CDR1 is SQVTM, CDR2 ANQGSEA, per germline. The CDR3 length is 13 residues. The J segment lost 4 bases and the V segment lost 7 bases, leaving 5 bases of the junction unmatched. In DNA form, the CDR3 reads TGCAGCGCAAGGGACAGGGAATACAATGAGCAGTTCTTC. Translating it yields CSARDREYNEQFF.

The V gene is TRBV2, the J gene TRBJ1-5; D might be TRBD1 (6 bases). V shed 4 bases and J shed 3 bases, with 10 bases lying between them. CDR3 length equals 14 residues. CDR1 SNHLY and CDR2 FYNNEI come from the germline V gene. This CDR3 reads CASSAQGNNQPQHF. CDR3 nucleotides: TGTGCCAGCAGTGCTCAGGGGAACAATCAGCCCCAGCATTTT. The variable domain in full, completed from reference TRBV2 and TRBJ1-5, reads EPEVTQTPSHQVTQMGQEVILRCVPISNHLYFYWYRQILGQKVEFLVSFYNNEISEKSEIFDDQFSVERPDGSNFTLKIRSTKLEDSAMYFCASSAQGNNQPQHFGDGTRLSIL.

The chain employs TRBV7-3 and TRBJ2-3; D call uncertain. This CDR3 region has 14 residues. V lost 1 base, J lost 5 bases, and 10 bases lay in between. The germline V gene encodes CDR1 SGHTA and CDR2 FQGTGA. The CDR3 DNA follows: TGTGCCAGCAGCTTAAACTACCCCGGAGATACGCAGTATTTT. Protein sequence: CASSLNYPGDTQYF.

This chain connects TRBV11-1 to TRBJ2-3, with unresolved D. The CDR3 spans 15 residues. Trimming left V 5 bases short and J 1 base short, with 13 bases between. From germline, CDR1 is SGHAT and CDR2 FQDESV (reference sequence). The CDR3 DNA follows: TGTGCCAGCAGCCACTCCCCACCGGGCACAGATACGCAGTATTTT. This encodes CASSHSPPGTDTQYF.

V usage is TRBV2 and J usage is TRBJ1-6, with D unresolved. This CDR3 is built from 18 residues. The V end was cut by 4 bases, the J end by 0 bases, with 16 bases between. Germline lookup yields CDR1 SNHLY and CDR2 FYNNEI. CDR3 region: CASSVLPRVSSYNSPLHF. DNA of the CDR3: TGTGCCAGCAGTGTCCTTCCGAGGGTTTCCTCCTATAATTCACCCCTCCACTTT.

The V gene is TRBV27, the J gene TRBJ1-1; 7 nucleotides match TRBD1. J lost 3 bases, V lost 5 bases, and 12 bases had no gene match. CDR3 length equals 16 residues. Germline assignment: CDR1 MNHEY and CDR2 SMNVEV (reference sequence). This CDR3 reads CASSIMGRGGDTEAFF. CDR3 sequence (DNA): TGTGCCAGCAGTATTATGGGGAGAGGGGGCGACACTGAAGCTTTCTTT.

The CDR3 region has the DNA TGTGCCTCATATACTAGCGGGAGAGGAGATACGCAGTATTTT. Encoded protein: CASYTSGRGDTQYF. The V gene is TRBV2, the J gene TRBJ2-3; 11 positions match TRBD2. There are 14 residues in the CDR3. V lost 11 bases, J lost 5 bases, and 9 bases stayed unmatched. CDR1 is SNHLY and CDR2 is FYNNEI in the germline V gene.

The chain employs TRBV11-3 and TRBJ2-1, with 9 bases matching TRBD2. The germline V gene has CDR1 SGHNT and CDR2 YENEEA. V shed 4 bases and J 5 bases; nucleotides not matched to a gene: 12. The CDR3 spans 17 residues. CDR3 nucleotide sequence: TGTGCCAGCAGCTCCCACCAGGTTGCGGGAGGGAACAATGAGCAGTTCTTC. Encoded protein: CASSSHQVAGGNNEQFF.

This clone was seen once. The chain is built from TRBV6-6 and TRBJ2-3; the match to TRBD1 covers 9 bases. Germline CDR1 is MNHNY and CDR2 is SVGAGI (reference sequence). With 7 bases clipped from V and 4 bases from J, the junction kept 6 bases outside the gene matches. This CDR3 region has 14 residues. CDR3 nucleotides: TGTGCCAGCACCCCGGACAGGGGAGCAGATACGCAGTATTTT. It translates to CASTPDRGADTQYF.

V and J are TRBV11-2 and TRBJ1-1, with D hard to call. The CDR3 totals 14 residues. V was pared by 5 bases and J by 0 bases, with 10 bases between. Germline V gives CDR1 SGHAT, CDR2 FQNNGV. In DNA form, the CDR3 reads TGTGCCAGCAGCCTTGACATTCTGAACACTGAAGCTTTCTTT. It encodes CASSLDILNTEAFF.

The chain combines TRBV6-6 with TRBJ1-5, with TRBD1 identical over 7 bases. This CDR3 is 15 amino acids long. Germline V gene sequence: CDR1 MNHNY, CDR2 SVGAGI (reference sequence). V lost 2 bases to trimming and J lost 7 bases; unmatched junction nucleotides: 8. CDR3 region: CASSYDPGTVQPQHF. The CDR3 region has the DNA TGTGCCAGCAGTTACGACCCCGGGACAGTCCAGCCCCAGCATTTT.

This clone has just a few counts. This chain uses TRBV7-9 with TRBJ2-2, with a tentative D call TRBD2 (6 bases). CDR3 length equals 15 residues. V lost 3 bases and J lost 6, with 14 bases in between. Germline values: CDR1 SEHNR, CDR2 FQNEAQ (reference sequence). The CDR3 spells CASSFGAGRSGELFF. In DNA, the CDR3 is TGTGCCAGCAGCTTCGGGGCGGGGCGGTCCGGGGAGCTGTTTTTT.

The V call is TRBV4-3, the J call TRBJ2-7; 8 bases agree with TRBD2. Trimming at V came to 0 bases and at J to 5 bases, leaving 9 bases not matched to a gene. The CDR3 consists of 16 residues. Germline CDR1 reads LGHNA; CDR2 reads YSLEER. The CDR3 loop is CASSQDRTGLVDEQYF. In nucleotides, the CDR3 is TGCGCCAGCAGCCAAGACCGGACGGGACTAGTCGACGAGCAGTACTTC.

The chain links TRBV19 to TRBJ2-3; the match to TRBD1 covers 7 bases. This CDR3 has 15 amino acids. Germline lookup yields CDR1 LNHDA and CDR2 SQIVND (reference sequence). Unmatched junction bases numbered 9, after V lost 7 bases and J lost 2 bases. CDR3: CASNPTGVYTDTQYF. The CDR3 DNA follows: TGTGCCAGTAACCCCACAGGGGTTTACACAGATACGCAGTATTTT.

The chain joins TRBV5-4 to TRBJ2-7; a weak D match, TRBD2 (6 bases). V shed 4 bases and J shed 9 bases, with 20 bases lying between them. This CDR3 has 14 residues. Germline V gene sequence: CDR1 SGHNT, CDR2 YYREEE (reference sequence). The CDR3 nucleotides read TGTGCCAGCAGCCCCCCAGGGAGGCACACGGGGCAGTACTTC. It codes for CASSPPGRHTGQYF.

This rearrangement joins TRBV30 to TRBJ1-5; no reliable D call. The V and J ends lost 1 base and 4 bases respectively, with 14 bases between them. The germline CDR1 and CDR2 sequences are GTSNPN and SVGIG (reference sequence). The CDR3 spans 15 residues. CDR3 loop: CAWSEGAHPNQPQHF. The CDR3 DNA follows: TGTGCCTGGAGTGAGGGAGCCCATCCGAATCAGCCCCAGCATTTT.

V and J are TRBV30 and TRBJ2-5; 8 bases are shared with TRBD1. This CDR3 spans 14 amino acids. Trimming at V came to 2 bases and at J to 9 bases, leaving 11 bases not matched to a gene. Looked up from germline, CDR1 is GTSNPN and CDR2 is SVGIG (reference sequence). CDR3 bases: TGTGCCTGGAGTCATCCGGGACAGGAGGAGGCCCAGTACTTC. Protein product: CAWSHPGQEEAQYF.

V usage is TRBV4-2 and J usage is TRBJ2-7; D not certain. The CDR3 is 14 amino acids. Trimming stripped 1 base from V and 2 bases from J, with 9 bases between. Germline V gene data show CDR1 as LGHNA and CDR2 as YNFKEQ. Here the CDR3 reads CASSQGSRPYEQYF. CDR3 nucleotides: TGTGCCAGCAGCCAAGGGAGCCGCCCCTACGAGCAGTACTTC.

This chain links TRBV19 with TRBJ2-2; 14 bases align to TRBD2. V trimming: 6 bases; J trimming: 4 bases; junction bases outside the gene matches: 4. The CDR3 is 16 amino acids. From germline, CDR1 is LNHDA and CDR2 SQIVND (reference sequence). CDR3 sequence (DNA): TGTGCCAGTAGCAAGGGACTAGCGGGGGTCACCGGGGAGCTGTTTTTT. Translated: CASSKGLAGVTGELFF.

The sample holds a few counts of this clone. The identical CDR3 is also encoded by other nucleotide sequences in the sample. The CDR3 loop reads CASSFSETQYF. The CDR3 DNA reads TGTGCCAGCAGCTTCTCAGAGACCCAGTACTTC. V usage is TRBV7-2 and J usage is TRBJ2-5; D is uncertain. Germline V lookup: CDR1 SGHTA, CDR2 FQGNSA. The CDR3 has 11 residues. V lost 3 bases and J lost 4, with 3 bases in between.

The chain joins TRBV6-5 to TRBJ1-1; D ambiguous. The germline V gene has CDR1 MNHEY and CDR2 SVGAGI. V was clipped by 4 bases and J by 3 bases, with 9 bases between them. The CDR3 consists of 13 residues. The CDR3 region has the DNA TGTGCCAGCAGTTTAGCGGTCTACACTGAAGCTTTCTTT. Protein: CASSLAVYTEAFF.

The rearrangement uses TRBV4-3 and TRBJ1-5; 11 bases agree with TRBD1. The germline CDR1 and CDR2 sequences are LGHNA and YSLEER. The J segment lost 5 bases and the V segment lost 0 bases, leaving 6 bases of the junction unmatched. The CDR3 has 17 residues. CDR3 loop: CASSQDLGTGGHQPQHF. For the CDR3, the DNA is TGCGCCAGCAGCCAAGATCTGGGGACAGGGGGGCATCAGCCCCAGCATTTT.

This rearrangement joins TRBV27 to TRBJ1-2; possible D gene TRBD1, 6 bases. The CDR3 consists of 15 residues. The V gene lost 3 bases and the J gene lost 7 bases, with 18 bases spanning the gap. CDR1 is MNHEY and CDR2 is SMNVEV in the germline V gene (reference sequence). For the CDR3, the DNA is TGTGCCAGCAGTTTCCTAACAGGGTCGGAGCTTGGCTACACCTTC. Translating it yields CASSFLTGSELGYTF.

The rearrangement joins TRBV6-2 or TRBV6-3 to TRBJ1-2, with a weak D call TRBD1 (5 bases). The ends were cut back, 5 bases at V and 2 bases at J, with 9 bases in the middle. CDR1 MNHEY and CDR2 SVGEGT come from the germline V gene. The CDR3 is 13 residues long. Here the CDR3 reads CASSGTGNYGYTF. CDR3 nucleotide sequence: TGTGCCAGCAGTGGCACAGGAAACTATGGCTACACCTTC.

The CDR3 sequence: CASSTGLAGRDTQYF. CDR3 nucleotide sequence: TGCGCCAGCAGCACTGGCCTAGCGGGAAGGGATACGCAGTATTTT. This chain connects TRBV5-1 to TRBJ2-3, with 9 bases fitting TRBD2. Germline V lookup: CDR1 SGHRS, CDR2 YFSETQ. The CDR3 sequence is 15 residues long. The V and J ends lost 4 bases and 6 bases, in that order; junction bases with no gene match: 9.